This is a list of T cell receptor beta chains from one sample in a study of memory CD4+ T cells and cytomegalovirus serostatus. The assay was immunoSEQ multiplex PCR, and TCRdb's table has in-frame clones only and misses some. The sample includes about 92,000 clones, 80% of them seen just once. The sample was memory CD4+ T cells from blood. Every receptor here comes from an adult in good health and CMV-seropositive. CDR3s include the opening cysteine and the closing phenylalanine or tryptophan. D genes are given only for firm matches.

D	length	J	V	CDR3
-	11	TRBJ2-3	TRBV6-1	CASRDSHTQYF
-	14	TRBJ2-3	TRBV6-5	CASSYSIRLDTQYF
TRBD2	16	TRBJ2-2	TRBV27	CASSLSASGNTGELFF
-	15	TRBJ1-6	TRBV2	CASSEEAGGNSPLHF
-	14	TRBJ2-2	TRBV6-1	CASRSSGATGELFF
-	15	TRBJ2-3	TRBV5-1	CASSHLSGSTDTQYF
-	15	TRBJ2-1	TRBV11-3	CASSLDSISYNEQFF
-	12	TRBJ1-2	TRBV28	CASSRWGYGYTF
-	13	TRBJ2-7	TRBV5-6	CASSPGQFYEQYF
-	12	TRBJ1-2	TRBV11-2	CASSLGDYGYTF
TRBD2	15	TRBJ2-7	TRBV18	CASSPPGLAGEEQYF
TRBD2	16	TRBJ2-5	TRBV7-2	CASSFSGRGLIETQYF
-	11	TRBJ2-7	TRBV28	CASTYGYEQYF
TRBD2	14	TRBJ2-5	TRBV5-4	CASSLAGVGETQYF
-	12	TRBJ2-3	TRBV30	CAWSVGTDTQYF
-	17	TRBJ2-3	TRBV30	CAWSADSGLDSTDTQYF
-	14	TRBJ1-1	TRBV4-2	CASSQGSNPPEAFF
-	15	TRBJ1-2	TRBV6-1	CASGTLSTGYYGYTF
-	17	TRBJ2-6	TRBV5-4	CASSPGGPSSGANVLTF
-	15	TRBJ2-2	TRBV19	CASSEGGREVGELFF
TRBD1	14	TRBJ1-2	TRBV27	CASSSGQGLWGYTF
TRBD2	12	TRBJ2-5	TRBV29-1	CSVKREAETQYF
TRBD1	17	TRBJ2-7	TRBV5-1	CASSAGQGSQGSYEQYF